The clone carrying this T cell receptor beta chain was seen a handful of times. The antigen remains unidentified. The CDR3 runs 13 residues. V lost 5 bases to trimming and J lost 2 bases, with 9 bases between them. Germline loops: CDR1 SGHAT, CDR2 FQNNGV. TCRdb re-called the 5' RACE reads through MiXCR, storing one row per CDR3 protein. This repertoire shows 550,000 to 700,000 distinct CDR3 sequences, 21% found once; its top ten account for approximately 4.3%. The data stem from a study of identical twins. General observations from the study: Analyses based on zero insertions could be partly confounded by invariant MAIT and iNKT cells.

This sample was shared with a second study, whose subject was T cells expressing NK-cell markers. As reported in that work: Cells sorted as CD3+CD56+NKG2C+, CD3+CD56+NKG2C- and CD3+CD56-NKG2C+ T cells supplied the TCR beta repertoires. There remained a lack of clarity about HCMV specificity of expanded NKG2C+ T cell clones.

The source material was PBMCs. The chain carries TRBV11-2 and TRBJ1-1, with D unresolved. This TCR was recovered from a young woman in good health. The chain's CDR3 is CASSPSPNTEAFF. As DNA, the CDR3 is TGTGCCAGCAGCCCGTCACCTAACACTGAAGCTTTCTTT. Complete variable domain (other parts from reference TRBV11-2 and TRBJ1-1): EAGVAQSPRYKIIEKRQSVAFWCNPISGHATLYWYQQILGQGPKLLIQFQNNGVVDDSQLPKDRFSAERLKGVDSTLKIQPAKLEDSAVYLCASSPSPNTEAFFGQGTRLTVV.